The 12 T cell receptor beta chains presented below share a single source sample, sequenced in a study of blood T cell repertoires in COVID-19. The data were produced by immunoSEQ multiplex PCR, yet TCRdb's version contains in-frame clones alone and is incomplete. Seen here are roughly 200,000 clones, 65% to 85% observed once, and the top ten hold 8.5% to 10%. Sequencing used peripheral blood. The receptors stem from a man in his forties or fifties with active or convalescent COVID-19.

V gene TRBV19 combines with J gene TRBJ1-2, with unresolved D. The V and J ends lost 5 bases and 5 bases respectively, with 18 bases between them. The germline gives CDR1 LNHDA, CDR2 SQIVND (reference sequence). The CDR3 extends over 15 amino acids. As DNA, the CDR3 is TGTGCCAGTAGTGCGGGAGCCGGGCGCGAGTATGGCTACACCTTC. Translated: CASSAGAGREYGYTF.

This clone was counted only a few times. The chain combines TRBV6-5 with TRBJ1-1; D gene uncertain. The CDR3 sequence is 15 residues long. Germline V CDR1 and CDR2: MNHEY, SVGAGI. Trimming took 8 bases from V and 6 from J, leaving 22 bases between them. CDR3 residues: CASGSGAGVKSEAFF. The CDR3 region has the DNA TGTGCCAGCGGATCGGGAGCAGGTGTAAAATCTGAAGCTTTCTTT.

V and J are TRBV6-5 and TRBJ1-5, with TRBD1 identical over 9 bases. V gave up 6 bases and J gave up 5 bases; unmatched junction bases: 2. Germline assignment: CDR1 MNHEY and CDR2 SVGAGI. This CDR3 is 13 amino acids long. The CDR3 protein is CASRGQGYQPQHF. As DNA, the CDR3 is TGTGCCAGCAGGGGACAGGGTTATCAGCCCCAGCATTTT.

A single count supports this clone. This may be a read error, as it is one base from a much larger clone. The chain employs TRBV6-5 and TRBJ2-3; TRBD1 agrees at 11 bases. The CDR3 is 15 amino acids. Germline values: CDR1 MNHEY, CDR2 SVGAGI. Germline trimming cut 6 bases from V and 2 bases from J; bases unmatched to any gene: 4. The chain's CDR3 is CASRSGQGVTDTQYF. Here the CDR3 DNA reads TGTGCCAGCAGGTCGGGACAGGGGGTCACAGATACGCAGTATTTT.

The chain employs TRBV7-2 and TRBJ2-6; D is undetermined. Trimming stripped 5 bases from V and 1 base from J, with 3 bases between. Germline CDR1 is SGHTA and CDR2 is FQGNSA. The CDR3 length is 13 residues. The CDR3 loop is CASSQSGANVLTF. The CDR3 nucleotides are TGTGCCAGCAGCCAATCTGGGGCCAACGTCCTGACTTTC.

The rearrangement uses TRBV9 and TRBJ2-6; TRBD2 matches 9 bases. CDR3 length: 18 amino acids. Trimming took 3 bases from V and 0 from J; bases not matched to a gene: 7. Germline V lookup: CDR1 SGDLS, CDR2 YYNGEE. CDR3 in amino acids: CASSASAGGRSGANVLTF. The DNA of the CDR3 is TGTGCCAGCAGCGCCTCAGCGGGGGGCCGCTCTGGGGCCAACGTCCTGACTTTC.

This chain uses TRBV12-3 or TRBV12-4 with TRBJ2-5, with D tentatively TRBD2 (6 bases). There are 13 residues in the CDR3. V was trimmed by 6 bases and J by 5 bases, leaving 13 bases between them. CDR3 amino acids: CASRKLAGETQYF. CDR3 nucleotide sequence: TGTGCCAGCAGGAAACTAGCAGGGGAGACCCAGTACTTC.

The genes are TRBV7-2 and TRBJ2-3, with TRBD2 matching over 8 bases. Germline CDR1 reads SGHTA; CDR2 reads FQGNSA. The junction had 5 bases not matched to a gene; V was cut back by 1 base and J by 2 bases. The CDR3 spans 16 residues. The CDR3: CASSLGGGGTTDTQYF. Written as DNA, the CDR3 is TGTGCCAGCAGCTTAGGGGGCGGGGGGACCACAGATACGCAGTATTTT.

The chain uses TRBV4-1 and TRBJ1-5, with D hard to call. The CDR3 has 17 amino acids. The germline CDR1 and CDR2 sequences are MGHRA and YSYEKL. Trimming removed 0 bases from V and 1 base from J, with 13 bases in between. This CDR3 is CASSQDLAVLSNQPQHF. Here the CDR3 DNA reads TGCGCCAGCAGCCAAGATTTAGCGGTTTTGAGCAATCAGCCCCAGCATTTT.

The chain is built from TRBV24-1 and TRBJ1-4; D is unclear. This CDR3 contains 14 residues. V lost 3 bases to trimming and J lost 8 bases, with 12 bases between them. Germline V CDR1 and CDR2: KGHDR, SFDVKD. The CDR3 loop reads CATSDPRTGEKLFF. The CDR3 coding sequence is TGTGCCACCAGTGATCCACGTACCGGGGAAAAACTGTTTTTT.

The CDR3 spells CAWSVLGTSNEQFF. The DNA for the CDR3 is TGTGCCTGGAGTGTACTTGGGACTAGCAATGAGCAGTTCTTC. The chain employs TRBV30 and TRBJ2-1; 8 bases fit TRBD2. V lost 0 bases, J lost 6 bases, and 4 bases stayed unmatched. The CDR3 consists of 14 residues. CDR1 is GTSNPN, CDR2 SVGIG, per germline (reference sequence).

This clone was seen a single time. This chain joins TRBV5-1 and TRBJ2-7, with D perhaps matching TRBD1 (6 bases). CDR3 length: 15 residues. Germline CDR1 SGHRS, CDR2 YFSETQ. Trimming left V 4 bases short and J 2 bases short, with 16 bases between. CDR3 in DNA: TGCGCCAGCAGCACGAGATTCAGGGGACCCTACGAGCAGTACTTC. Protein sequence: CASSTRFRGPYEQYF.